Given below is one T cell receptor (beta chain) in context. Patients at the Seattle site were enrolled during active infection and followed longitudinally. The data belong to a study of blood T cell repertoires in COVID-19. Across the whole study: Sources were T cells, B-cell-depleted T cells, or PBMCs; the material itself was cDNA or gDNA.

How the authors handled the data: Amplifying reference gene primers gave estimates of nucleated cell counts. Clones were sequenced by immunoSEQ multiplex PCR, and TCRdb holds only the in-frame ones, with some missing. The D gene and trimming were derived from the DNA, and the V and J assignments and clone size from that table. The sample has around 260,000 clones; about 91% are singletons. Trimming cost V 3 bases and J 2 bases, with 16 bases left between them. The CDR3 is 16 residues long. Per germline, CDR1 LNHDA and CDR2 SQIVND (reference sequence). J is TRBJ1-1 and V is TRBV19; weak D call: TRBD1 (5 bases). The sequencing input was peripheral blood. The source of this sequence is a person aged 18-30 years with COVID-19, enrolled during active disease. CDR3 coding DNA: TGTGCCAGTAGTATGGGCGCGGGACGAGGAAACACTGAAGCTTTCTTT. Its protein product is CASSMGAGRGNTEAFF.